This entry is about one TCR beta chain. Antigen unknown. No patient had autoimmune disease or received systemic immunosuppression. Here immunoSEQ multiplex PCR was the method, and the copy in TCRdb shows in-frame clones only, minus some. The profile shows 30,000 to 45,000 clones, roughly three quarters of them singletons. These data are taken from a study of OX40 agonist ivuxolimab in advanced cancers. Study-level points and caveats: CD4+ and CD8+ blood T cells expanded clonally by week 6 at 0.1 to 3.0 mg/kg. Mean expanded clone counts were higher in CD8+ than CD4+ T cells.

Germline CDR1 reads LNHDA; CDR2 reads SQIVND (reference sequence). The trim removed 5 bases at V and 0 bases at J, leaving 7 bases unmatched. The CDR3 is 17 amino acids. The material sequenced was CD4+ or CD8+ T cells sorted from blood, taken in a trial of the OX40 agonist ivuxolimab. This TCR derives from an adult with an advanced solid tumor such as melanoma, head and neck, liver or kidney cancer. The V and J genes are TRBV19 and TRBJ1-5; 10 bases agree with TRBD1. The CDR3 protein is CASSVGQGRGSNQPQHF. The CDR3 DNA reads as TGTGCCAGTAGTGTGGGACAGGGGAGGGGTAGCAATCAGCCCCAGCATTTT. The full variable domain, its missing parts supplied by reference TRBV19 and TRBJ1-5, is DGGITQSPKYLFRKEGQNVTLSCEQNLNHDAMYWYRQDPGQGLRLIYYSQIVNDFQKGDIAEGYSVSREKKESFPLTVTSAQKNPTAFYLCASSVGQGRGSNQPQHFGDGTRLSIL.